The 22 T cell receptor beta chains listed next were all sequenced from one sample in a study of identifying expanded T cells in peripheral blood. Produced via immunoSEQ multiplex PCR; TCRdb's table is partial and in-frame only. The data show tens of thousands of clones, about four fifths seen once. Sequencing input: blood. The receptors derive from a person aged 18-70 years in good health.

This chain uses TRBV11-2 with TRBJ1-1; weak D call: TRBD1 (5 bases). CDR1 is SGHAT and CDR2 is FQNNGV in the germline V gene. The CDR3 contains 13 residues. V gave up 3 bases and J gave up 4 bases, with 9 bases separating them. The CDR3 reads CASSFQGTTEAFF. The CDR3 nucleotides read TGTGCCAGCAGCTTCCAGGGAACCACTGAAGCTTTCTTT.

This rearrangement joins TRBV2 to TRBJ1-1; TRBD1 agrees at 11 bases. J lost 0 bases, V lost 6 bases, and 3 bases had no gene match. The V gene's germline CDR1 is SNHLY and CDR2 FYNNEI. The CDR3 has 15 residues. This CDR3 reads CASSGQGALNTEAFF. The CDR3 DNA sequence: TGTGCCAGCAGCGGACAGGGGGCCCTGAACACTGAAGCTTTCTTT.

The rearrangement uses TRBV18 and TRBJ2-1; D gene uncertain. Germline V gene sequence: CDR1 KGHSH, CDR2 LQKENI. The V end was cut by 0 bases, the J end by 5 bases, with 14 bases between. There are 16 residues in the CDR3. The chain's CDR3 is CASSPPMTTFDNEQFF. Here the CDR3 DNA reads TGTGCCAGCTCACCACCGATGACAACGTTCGACAATGAGCAGTTCTTC.

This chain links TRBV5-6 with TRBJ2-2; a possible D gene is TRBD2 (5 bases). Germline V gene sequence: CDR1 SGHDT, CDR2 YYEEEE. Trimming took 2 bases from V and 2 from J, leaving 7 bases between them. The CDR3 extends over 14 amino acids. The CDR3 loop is CASSFDYNTGELFF. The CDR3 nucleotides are TGTGCCAGCAGCTTTGACTATAACACCGGGGAGCTGTTTTTT.

The CDR3 coding sequence is TGTGCCAGCAGTGGCCAGGGAGGGGACTACAATGAGCAGTTCTTC. As protein: CASSGQGGDYNEQFF. The chain couples TRBV6-1 to TRBJ2-1; 7 bases agree with TRBD2. Germline V CDR1 and CDR2: MNHNS, SASEGT. V lost 4 bases, J lost 3 bases, and 6 bases stayed unmatched. This CDR3 is 15 amino acids long.

The CDR3: CASSAGTSVTDTQYF. In DNA form, the CDR3 reads TGTGCCAGCAGCGCCGGGACTAGCGTTACAGATACGCAGTATTTT. The chain couples TRBV9 to TRBJ2-3, with 10 bases matching TRBD2. Germline V gives CDR1 SGDLS, CDR2 YYNGEE. CDR3 length equals 15 residues. The V and J ends lost 3 bases and 3 bases, in that order; junction bases with no gene match: 4.

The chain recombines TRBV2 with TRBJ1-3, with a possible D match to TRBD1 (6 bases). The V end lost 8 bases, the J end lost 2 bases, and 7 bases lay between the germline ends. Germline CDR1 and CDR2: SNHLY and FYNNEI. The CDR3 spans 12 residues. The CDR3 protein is CASAGAGNTIYF. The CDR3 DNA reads TGTGCCAGCGCAGGGGCTGGAAACACCATATATTTT. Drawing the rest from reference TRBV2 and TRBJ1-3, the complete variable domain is EPEVTQTPSHQVTQMGQEVILRCVPISNHLYFYWYRQILGQKVEFLVSFYNNEISEKSEIFDDQFSVERPDGSNFTLKIRSTKLEDSAMYFCASAGAGNTIYFGEGSWLTVV.

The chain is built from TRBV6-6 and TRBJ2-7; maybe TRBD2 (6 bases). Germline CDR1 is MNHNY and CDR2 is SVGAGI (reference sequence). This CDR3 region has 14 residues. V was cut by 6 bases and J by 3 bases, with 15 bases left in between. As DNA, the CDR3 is TGTGCCAGCAGCTCAGGACCCGGGGGCTACGAGCAGTACTTC. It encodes CASSSGPGGYEQYF.

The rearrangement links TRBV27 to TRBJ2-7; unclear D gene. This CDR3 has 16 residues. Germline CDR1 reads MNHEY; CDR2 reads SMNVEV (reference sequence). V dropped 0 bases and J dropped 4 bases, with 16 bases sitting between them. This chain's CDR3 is CASSLSGQHVAYEQYF. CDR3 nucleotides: TGTGCCAGCAGTTTATCGGGCCAGCACGTCGCGTACGAGCAGTACTTC.

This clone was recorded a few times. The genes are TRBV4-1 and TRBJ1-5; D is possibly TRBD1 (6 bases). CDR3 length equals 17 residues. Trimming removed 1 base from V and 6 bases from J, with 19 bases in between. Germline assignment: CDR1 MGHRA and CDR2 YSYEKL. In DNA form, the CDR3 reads TGCGCCAGCAGCCAAGTTATACAGGGAGGGGATCGTCAGCCCCAGCATTTT. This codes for CASSQVIQGGDRQPQHF.

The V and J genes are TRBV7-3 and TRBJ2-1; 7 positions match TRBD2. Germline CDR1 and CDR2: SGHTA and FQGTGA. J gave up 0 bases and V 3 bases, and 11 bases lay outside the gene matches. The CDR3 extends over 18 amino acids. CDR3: CASSLGLSMGSSYNEQFF. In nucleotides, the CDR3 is TGTGCCAGCAGCTTGGGACTAAGCATGGGGAGCTCCTACAATGAGCAGTTCTTC.

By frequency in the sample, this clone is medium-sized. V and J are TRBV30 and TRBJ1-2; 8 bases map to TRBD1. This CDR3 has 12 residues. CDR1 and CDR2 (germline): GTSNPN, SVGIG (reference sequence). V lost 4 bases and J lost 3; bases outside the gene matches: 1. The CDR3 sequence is CAWKGQDYGYTF. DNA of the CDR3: TGTGCCTGGAAGGGACAGGACTATGGCTACACCTTC. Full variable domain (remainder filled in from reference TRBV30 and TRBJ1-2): SQTIHQWPATLVQPVGSPLSLECTVEGTSNPNLYWYRQAAGRGLQLLFYSVGIGQISSEVPQNLSASRPQDRQFILSSKKLLLSDSGFYLCAWKGQDYGYTFGSGTRLTVV.

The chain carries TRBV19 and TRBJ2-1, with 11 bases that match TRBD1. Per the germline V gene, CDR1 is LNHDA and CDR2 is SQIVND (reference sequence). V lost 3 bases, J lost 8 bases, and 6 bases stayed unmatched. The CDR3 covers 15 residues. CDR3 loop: CASSIRTGGGDEQFF. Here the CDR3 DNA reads TGTGCCAGTAGTATCCGGACAGGGGGCGGCGATGAGCAGTTCTTC.

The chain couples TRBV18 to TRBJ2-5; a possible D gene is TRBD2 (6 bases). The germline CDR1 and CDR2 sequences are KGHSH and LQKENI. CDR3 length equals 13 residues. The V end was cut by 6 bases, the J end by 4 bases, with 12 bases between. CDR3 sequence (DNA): TGTGCCAGCTCCACCGGAGGGGCAGAGACCCAGTACTTC. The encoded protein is CASSTGGAETQYF.

CDR3 nucleotide sequence: TGTGCCAGTAGTATCGGGGGTGGGGAGACCCAGTACTTC. It is translated as CASSIGGGETQYF. The V and J genes are TRBV19 and TRBJ2-5; D is possibly TRBD2 (6 bases). Germline CDR1 is LNHDA and CDR2 is SQIVND (reference sequence). This CDR3 spans 13 amino acids. The ends were cut back, 3 bases at V and 5 bases at J, with 10 bases in the middle.

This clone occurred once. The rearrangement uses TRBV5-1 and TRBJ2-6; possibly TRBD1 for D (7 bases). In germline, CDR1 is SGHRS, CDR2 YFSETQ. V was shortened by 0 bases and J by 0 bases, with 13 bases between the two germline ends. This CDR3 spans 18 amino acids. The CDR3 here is CASSLGGTDYSGANVLTF. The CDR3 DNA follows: TGCGCCAGCAGCTTGGGCGGGACAGATTACTCTGGGGCCAACGTCCTGACTTTC.

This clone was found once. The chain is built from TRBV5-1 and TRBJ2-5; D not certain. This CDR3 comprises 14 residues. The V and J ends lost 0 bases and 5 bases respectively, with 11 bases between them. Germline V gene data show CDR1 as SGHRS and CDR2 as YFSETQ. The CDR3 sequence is CASSLAVGRETQYF. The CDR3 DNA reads TGCGCCAGCAGCTTGGCAGTGGGCCGGGAGACCCAGTACTTC.

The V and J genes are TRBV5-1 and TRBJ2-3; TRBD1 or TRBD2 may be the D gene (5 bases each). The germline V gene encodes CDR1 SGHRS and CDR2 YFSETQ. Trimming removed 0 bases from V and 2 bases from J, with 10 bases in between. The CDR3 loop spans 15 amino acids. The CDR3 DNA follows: TGCGCCAGCAGCTTGGCCGGGGCCACCACAGATACGCAGTATTTT. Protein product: CASSLAGATTDTQYF.

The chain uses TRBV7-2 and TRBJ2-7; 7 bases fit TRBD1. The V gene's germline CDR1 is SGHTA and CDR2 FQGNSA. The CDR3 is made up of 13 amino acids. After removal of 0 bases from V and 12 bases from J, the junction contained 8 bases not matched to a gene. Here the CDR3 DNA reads TGTGCCAGCAGCTTAGCCCTACAGGGGTTATGGTACTTC. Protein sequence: CASSLALQGLWYF.

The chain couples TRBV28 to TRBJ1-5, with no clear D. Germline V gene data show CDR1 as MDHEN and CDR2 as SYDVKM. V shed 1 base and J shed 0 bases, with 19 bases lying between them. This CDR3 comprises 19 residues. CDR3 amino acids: CASSLFEFLNGYSNQPQHF. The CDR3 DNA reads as TGTGCCAGCAGTTTATTCGAGTTCCTGAATGGGTATAGCAATCAGCCCCAGCATTTT.

CDR3 sequence (DNA): TGTGCCAGCAGCTTAGGACTAGCGAACGACAATGAGCAGTTCTTC. It is translated as CASSLGLANDNEQFF. The V and J genes are TRBV7-9 and TRBJ2-1; 8 positions agree with TRBD2. Germline trimming cut 1 base from V and 5 bases from J; bases unmatched to any gene: 4. This CDR3 comprises 15 residues. The germline gives CDR1 SEHNR, CDR2 FQNEAQ (reference sequence).

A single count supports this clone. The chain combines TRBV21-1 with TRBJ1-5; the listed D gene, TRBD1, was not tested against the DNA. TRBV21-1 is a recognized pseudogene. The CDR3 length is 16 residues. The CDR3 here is CAISSAGGEGNQPQHF. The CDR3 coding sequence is TGTGCCATCTCTTCTGCAGGGGGCGAGGGCAATCAGCCCCAGCATTTT.